This T cell receptor (beta chain) was identified during a study of T-cell reconstitution after alpha-beta-depleted transplantation in children. Broader study findings: A year had passed since transplant, and T-cell counts and diversity by then came mostly from newly produced T cells. After transplant, at about two months, alpha-beta T cells were reportedly derived from several hundred expanded graft clones. Where some patients showed high TCRbeta diversity at day 60, it came from recipient T cells and thymic progenitors that had survived.

CDR3 length equals 12 residues. The V segment lost 5 bases and the J segment 14 bases; nucleotides outside the gene matches: 6. Construction of the TCRbeta library involved unique molecular identifiers. One entry per CDR3 protein results from TCRdb running MiXCR on the PCR reads. The sample contains 210,000 or so distinct CDR3 sequences, roughly 10% of which appear only once. In this sample, this clonotype turned up many times. Its specificity is unknown. V and J are TRBV12-3 or TRBV12-4 and TRBJ2-4, with 10 bases matching TRBD1. Sequencing used PBMCs, obtained before TCRalphabeta/CD19-depleted stem cell transplant. This TCR was sampled from a child less than two years old with acute myeloid leukemia, due to receive a stem cell transplant. CDR3 DNA sequence: TGTGCCAGCAGTCCCTCGGACAGGGGGAAGTACTTC. It translates to CASSPSDRGKYF.